These 29 T cell receptor beta chains were sequenced from one sample in a study of blood T cell repertoires in COVID-19. Libraries were prepared by immunoSEQ multiplex PCR; TCRdb keeps only in-frame clonotypes and omits some of them. The sample contains more than 300,000 clones, roughly 88% of which appear only once. The specimen sequenced was peripheral blood. These receptors were taken from a woman aged 25 to 39 with COVID-19, enrolled during active disease.

This rearrangement joins TRBV30 to TRBJ1-1; D call uncertain. The CDR3 extends over 13 amino acids. Germline V gene lookup returns CDR1 GTSNPN and CDR2 SVGIG (reference sequence). Trimming stripped 0 bases from V and 2 bases from J, with 7 bases between. CDR3 in amino acids: CAWSVPGNTEAFF. In DNA form, the CDR3 reads TGTGCCTGGAGTGTCCCAGGTAACACTGAAGCTTTCTTT.

The chain carries TRBV4-1 and TRBJ1-5; D possibly corresponds to TRBD1 (5 bases). The CDR3 totals 15 residues. Trimming cost V 0 bases and J 4 bases, with 10 bases left between them. Germline V gives CDR1 MGHRA, CDR2 YSYEKL. CDR3 nucleotides: TGCGCCAGCAGCCAAGATAGGGCAGGGAATCAGCCCCAGCATTTT. This gives the protein CASSQDRAGNQPQHF.

The chain combines TRBV3-1 (or the pseudogene TRBV3-2) with TRBJ1-2; 10 bases align to TRBD1. Germline V CDR1 and CDR2: LGHDT, YNNKEL (reference sequence). CDR3 size: 15 residues. J lost 6 bases, V lost 4 bases, and 8 bases had no gene match. CDR3 sequence: CASSPTGTGDHGYTF. The CDR3 DNA is TGTGCCAGCAGCCCTACCGGGACAGGGGACCATGGCTACACCTTC.

The V gene is TRBV27, the J gene TRBJ1-5, with D uncertain. V dropped 4 bases and J dropped 8 bases, with 3 bases sitting between them. CDR3 length: 10 amino acids. Germline V gene data show CDR1 as MNHEY and CDR2 as SMNVEV (reference sequence). The CDR3: CASSYKPQHF. The CDR3 coding sequence is TGTGCCAGCAGTTACAAGCCCCAGCATTTT.

The chain recombines TRBV18 with TRBJ1-3, with 8 bases that match TRBD1. CDR1 and CDR2 (germline): KGHSH, LQKENI. CDR3 size: 15 residues. V lost 5 bases to trimming and J lost 2 bases; unmatched junction nucleotides: 5. CDR3 coding DNA: TGTGCCAGCTCAACAGGACAGGGCGCTGGAAACACCATATATTTT. It codes for CASSTGQGAGNTIYF.

The gene calls are TRBV6-5 and TRBJ2-3; TRBD2 matches 9 bases. The CDR3 consists of 16 residues. Unmatched junction bases numbered 3, after V lost 1 base and J lost 1 base. Germline CDR1 MNHEY, CDR2 SVGAGI. CDR3 sequence (DNA): TGTGCCAGCAGTTACTTTGGCGGGGGGGGCACAGATACGCAGTATTTT. It yields the protein CASSYFGGGGTDTQYF.

This clone has only one observation. The chain links TRBV12-5 to TRBJ2-3; 12 nucleotides match TRBD2. V dropped 1 base and J dropped 0; count of bases not matched to a gene: 14. CDR1 and CDR2 (germline): LGHNT, FRNRAP. This CDR3 has 21 amino acids. The chain's CDR3 is CASGLASALAGGTSSTDTQYF. CDR3 DNA sequence: TGTGCTAGTGGTTTGGCGTCGGCCCTAGCGGGGGGGACCTCTAGCACAGATACGCAGTATTTT. The full variable domain, rest sourced from reference TRBV12-5 and TRBJ2-3, is DARVTQTPRHKVTEMGQEVTMRCQPILGHNTVFWYRQTMMQGLELLAYFRNRAPLDDSGMPKDRFSAEMPDATLATLKIQPSEPRDSAVYFCASGLASALAGGTSSTDTQYFGPGTRLTVL.

This chain uses TRBV9 with TRBJ2-7; 10 bases line up with TRBD1. V lost 3 bases to trimming and J lost 3 bases; unmatched junction nucleotides: 9. CDR1 and CDR2 from the germline V gene are SGDLS and YYNGEE. The CDR3 has 16 amino acids. The DNA for the CDR3 is TGTGCCAGCAGCGCGGAGGACAGGGGGTCGTACTACGAGCAGTACTTC. This codes for CASSAEDRGSYYEQYF.

The rearrangement links TRBV9 to TRBJ2-5; 7 bases are a match to TRBD2. With 0 bases clipped from V and 4 bases from J, the junction kept 6 bases outside the gene matches. This CDR3 is built from 15 residues. Germline assignment: CDR1 SGDLS and CDR2 YYNGEE. CDR3 loop: CASSVGAGRTETQYF. CDR3 in DNA: TGTGCCAGCAGCGTAGGAGCGGGGAGGACAGAGACCCAGTACTTC.

This clone was seen a handful of times. The gene calls are TRBV6-1 and TRBJ1-4; 8 bases align to TRBD1. The trim removed 3 bases at V and 8 bases at J, leaving 11 bases unmatched. CDR3 length: 16 residues. The germline V gene has CDR1 MNHNS and CDR2 SASEGT. The CDR3 sequence is CASSDEEGTGAEKLFF. CDR3 DNA sequence: TGTGCCAGCAGTGACGAGGAGGGGACAGGAGCGGAAAAACTGTTTTTT.

The chain has TRBV5-1 and TRBJ2-1, with 8 bases that match TRBD2. This CDR3 has 15 amino acids. Looked up from germline, CDR1 is SGHRS and CDR2 is YFSETQ. The junction had 6 bases not matched to a gene; V was cut back by 1 base and J by 6 bases. For the CDR3, the DNA is TGCGCCAGCAGCTTGAGAACTAGCGGACCCAATGAGCAGTTCTTC. Its protein product is CASSLRTSGPNEQFF.

The chain joins TRBV6-1 to TRBJ2-5; 11 bases match TRBD1. Germline CDR1 and CDR2: MNHNS and SASEGT. This CDR3 is 18 amino acids long. The trim removed 4 bases at V and 1 base at J, leaving 11 bases unmatched. The CDR3 protein is CASSGTGTGGGLQETQYF. The CDR3, as DNA: TGTGCCAGCAGTGGTACCGGGACAGGGGGTGGACTCCAAGAGACCCAGTACTTC.

The rearrangement joins TRBV5-4 to TRBJ1-1; 7 bases are a match to TRBD1. The germline V gene has CDR1 SGHNT and CDR2 YYREEE (reference sequence). The CDR3 totals 15 residues. V shed 4 bases, J shed 6 bases, and the junction held 12 bases outside the gene matches. The CDR3, as DNA: TGTGCCAGCAGCCCCCACTCGAACAGGGGCGCTGAAGCTTTCTTT. Its protein product is CASSPHSNRGAEAFF. The variable domain in full, completed from reference TRBV5-4 and TRBJ1-1, reads ETGVTQSPTHLIKTRGQQVTLRCSSQSGHNTVSWYQQALGQGPQFIFQYYREEENGRGNFPPRFSGLQFPNYSSELNVNALELDDSALYLCASSPHSNRGAEAFFGQGTRLTVV.

In its sample, this clone was seen once. V is TRBV7-8 and J is TRBJ2-5; possible D gene TRBD2, 6 bases. Trimming shortened V by 1 base and J by 2 bases, and 17 bases separated the two germline ends. CDR1 and CDR2 from the germline V gene are SGHVS and FQNEAQ. This CDR3 region has 17 residues. The CDR3 region is CASSLDVTYRGQETQYF. As DNA, the CDR3 is TGTGCCAGCAGCTTAGATGTTACATACCGGGGGCAAGAGACCCAGTACTTC.

The gene calls are TRBV6-5 and TRBJ1-1, with TRBD1 matching 8 bases. V lost 7 bases to trimming and J lost 7 bases; unmatched junction nucleotides: 11. The CDR3 has 14 amino acids. Germline values: CDR1 MNHEY, CDR2 SVGAGI. The chain's CDR3 is CASKLWNRGIEAFF. As DNA, the CDR3 is TGTGCCAGCAAGTTATGGAACAGGGGGATTGAAGCTTTCTTT.

The genes are TRBV18 and TRBJ2-1; D possibly corresponds to TRBD2 (5 bases). The CDR3 runs 13 residues. CDR1 KGHSH and CDR2 LQKENI come from the germline V gene. V lost 2 bases, J lost 8 bases, and 10 bases lay in between. The chain's CDR3 is CASSPGVRDEQFF. CDR3 DNA sequence: TGTGCCAGCTCACCAGGGGTGAGGGATGAGCAGTTCTTC.

This clone has only a few counts. CDR3 sequence reads: CASSSGRGRVGYTF. CDR3 bases: TGTGCCAGCAGCTCGGGCAGGGGGCGCGTAGGCTACACCTTC. The V and J genes are TRBV5-5 and TRBJ1-2, with 8 bases matching TRBD1. CDR1 SGHKS and CDR2 YYEKEE come from the germline V gene (reference sequence). The CDR3 extends over 14 amino acids. V shed 3 bases and J 8 bases; nucleotides not matched to a gene: 9.

The chain links TRBV5-6 to TRBJ2-7, with 8 bases aligning to TRBD1. Germline CDR1 is SGHDT and CDR2 is YYEEEE. Trimming took 4 bases from V and 6 from J; bases not matched to a gene: 9. The CDR3 is 14 residues long. The CDR3 DNA follows: TGTGCCAGCAGCCCCGGACAGGGAACTATCGAGCAGTACGTC. Translation: CASSPGQGTIEQYV.

CDR3 amino acids: CASRLGQAAGYGYTF. Written as DNA, the CDR3 is TGTGCCAGCAGATTGGGACAGGCGGCTGGCTATGGCTACACCTTC. The chain couples TRBV6-5 to TRBJ1-2, with TRBD1 matching 8 bases. The CDR3 totals 15 residues. Losses at the gene ends were 6 bases for V and 4 bases for J; bases not matched to a gene: 10. The V gene's germline CDR1 is MNHEY and CDR2 SVGAGI.

This clone was observed once. The rearrangement joins TRBV6-1 to TRBJ2-7, with 10 bases fitting TRBD1. The CDR3 totals 16 residues. CDR1 and CDR2 from the germline V gene are MNHNS and SASEGT. The trim removed 2 bases at V and 3 bases at J, leaving 7 bases unmatched. CDR3 amino acids: CASSERWTGGFYEQYF. In nucleotides, the CDR3 is TGTGCCAGCAGTGAAAGATGGACAGGGGGGTTCTACGAGCAGTACTTC.

This chain links TRBV3-1 (or the pseudogene TRBV3-2) with TRBJ1-1; D is undetermined. This CDR3 region has 12 residues. CDR1 is LGHDT, CDR2 YNNKEL, per germline (reference sequence). Trimming took off 2 bases at V and 11 bases at J, with 12 bases between the two ends. The CDR3 region is CASSQSLQSAFF. For the CDR3, the DNA is TGTGCCAGCAGCCAAAGTTTGCAGTCGGCTTTCTTT.

This chain joins TRBV2 and TRBJ1-2; D remains ambiguous. The CDR3 has 13 residues. Trimming pared 4 bases from V and 3 bases from J, leaving 9 bases between. CDR1 and CDR2 from the germline V gene are SNHLY and FYNNEI. Written as DNA, the CDR3 is TGTGCCAGCAGTGTCTACAGTTACTATGGCTACACCTTC. The encoded protein is CASSVYSYYGYTF.

The count of this clone is one. DNA of the CDR3: TGTGCCTGGAATACCGGGACAGGGTTAACCGGGGAGCTGTTTTTT. This translates into CAWNTGTGLTGELFF. The chain joins TRBV30 to TRBJ2-2; 9 bases fit TRBD1. After removal of 4 bases from V and 5 bases from J, the junction contained 8 bases not matched to a gene. The V gene's germline CDR1 is GTSNPN and CDR2 SVGIG (reference sequence). This CDR3 spans 15 amino acids.

The chain recombines TRBV7-2 with TRBJ2-5; D call uncertain. This CDR3 has 15 residues. Germline values: CDR1 SGHTA, CDR2 FQGNSA. V was clipped by 2 bases and J by 7 bases, with 17 bases between them. CDR3 nucleotides: TGTGCCAGCAGCTTATCATTCCTAGGATTCGCGACCCAGTACTTC. Translating it yields CASSLSFLGFATQYF.

V and J are TRBV19 and TRBJ2-1; D possibly corresponds to TRBD2 (6 bases). V lost 5 bases, J lost 1 base, and 15 bases lay in between. The CDR3 sequence is 16 residues long. Germline V gene sequence: CDR1 LNHDA, CDR2 SQIVND (reference sequence). As DNA, the CDR3 is TGTGCCAGTAGTGCCTTACTAGCTAGATCCTACAATGAGCAGTTCTTC. This gives the protein CASSALLARSYNEQFF. The whole variable domain, remainder taken from reference TRBV19 and TRBJ2-1, is DGGITQSPKYLFRKEGQNVTLSCEQNLNHDAMYWYRQDPGQGLRLIYYSQIVNDFQKGDIAEGYSVSREKKESFPLTVTSAQKNPTAFYLCASSALLARSYNEQFFGPGTRLTVL.

This chain links TRBV28 with TRBJ1-4; D perhaps matches TRBD1 (5 bases). There are 13 residues in the CDR3. Germline V gene sequence: CDR1 MDHEN, CDR2 SYDVKM. Trimming shortened V by 5 bases and J by 5 bases, and 9 bases separated the two germline ends. The CDR3 bases are TGTGCCAGCAGTGTGACAGCGAATGAAAAACTGTTTTTT. Residues: CASSVTANEKLFF.

The V and J genes are TRBV6-5 and TRBJ1-3, with 9 bases matching TRBD1. The germline CDR1 and CDR2 sequences are MNHEY and SVGAGI. The CDR3 contains 16 residues. With 0 bases clipped from V and 4 bases from J, the junction kept 4 bases outside the gene matches. This chain's CDR3 is CASSYSGTGKGNTIYF. The CDR3 DNA sequence: TGTGCCAGCAGTTACTCGGGGACAGGGAAAGGAAACACCATATATTTT.

The genes are TRBV5-6 and TRBJ1-2; tentative D call: TRBD1 (6 bases). The CDR3 loop spans 12 amino acids. Germline V gene sequence: CDR1 SGHDT, CDR2 YYEEEE. Trimming removed 4 bases from V and 9 bases from J, with 13 bases in between. CDR3 DNA: TGTGCCAGCAGCAACAGGGTCGGAAGCTACACCTTC. Its translation: CASSNRVGSYTF. Using reference TRBV5-6 and TRBJ1-2 for the parts outside the CDR3, the full variable domain is DAGVTQSPTHLIKTRGQQVTLRCSPKSGHDTVSWYQQALGQGPQFIFQYYEEEERQRGNFPDRFSGHQFPNYSSELNVNALLLGDSALYLCASSNRVGSYTFGSGTRLTVV.

The chain is built from TRBV10-3 and TRBJ2-1; TRBD2 matches at 7 bases. The CDR3 is 15 residues long. V lost 6 bases to trimming and J lost 2 bases; unmatched junction nucleotides: 7. Germline values: CDR1 ENHRY, CDR2 SYGVKD. The CDR3 loop reads CAISEIGRTYNEQFF. As DNA, the CDR3 is TGTGCCATCAGCGAGATCGGGAGGACCTACAATGAGCAGTTCTTC.